Reported below is one T cell receptor (beta chain). No antigen is known for it. The data were produced by immunoSEQ multiplex PCR, yet TCRdb's version contains in-frame clones alone and is incomplete. The table lists more than 150,000 clones, 87% of them singletons, with 5% to 6.5% in the top ten. This sample was taken from a study of Ad26.COV2.S vaccination and SARS-CoV-2 variants. Study-wide results and caveats: Across vaccine and placebo recipients, the breadth of non-spike TCRs was similar. Vaccinees reportedly had broad spike-specific CD8+ and CD4+ T cell responses. Placebo recipients trailed vaccine recipients in spike-specific TCR breadth. Measurements of TCR breadth and depth may have given underestimates of the total T cell responses.

This receptor was taken from a human donor who had recovered from COVID-19. This specimen was peripheral blood, taken after recovery from COVID-19.

Here the CDR3 DNA reads TGTGCCAGCAGCCCTGGATCAGGGGTTTATGAAAAACTGTTTTTT. It is translated as CASSPGSGVYEKLFF. The rearrangement uses TRBV6-6 and TRBJ1-4; weak D call: TRBD1 (6 bases). Trimming took off 6 bases at V and 6 bases at J, with 17 bases between the two ends. CDR1 is MNHNY, CDR2 SVGAGI, per germline (reference sequence). CDR3 length: 15 residues.